This T cell receptor (beta chain) was recovered during a study of blood T cells in healthy people across ages. Overall study results and limits: Older individuals had lower TCR beta diversity per million T cells (the decline was roughly linear).

As regards this clonotype: Its antigen remains unidentified.

Individuals who donated were healthy Caucasians from Russia aged about 6 to 100. Primed by a sample-barcoded 5' primer and a J-beta primer mix, a second PCR proceeded for about 7 to 12 cycles. There were at least 3 million CDR3-containing paired-end reads obtained from each sample. TCRdb ran MiXCR on the 5' RACE reads and lists one entry per CDR3 protein. This sample has about 1.6 million distinct CDR3 sequences, with around 35% found just once. Germline CDR1 and CDR2: LNHDA and SQIVND (reference sequence). The CDR3 is made up of 15 amino acids. V was cut by 5 bases and J by 7 bases, with 18 bases left in between.

The clonotype originates from a woman aged 25-40 years in good health. This chain uses TRBV19 with TRBJ2-1; D assignment may be TRBD1 or TRBD2 (5 bases each). The sequencing sample was made of blood. CDR3 amino acids: CASSVTTGTNNEQFF. The CDR3 bases are TGTGCCAGTAGTGTGACGACGGGGACGAATAATGAGCAGTTCTTC.